This TCR beta chain was retrieved from a study of shared clonotypes between healthy human individuals. Method: immunoSEQ multiplex PCR; TCRdb's copy keeps in-frame clones and lacks some. In the table there are over a million clones, 75% of which are singletons. The trim removed 4 bases at V and 4 bases at J, leaving 9 bases unmatched. Per the germline V gene, CDR1 is MGHRA and CDR2 is YSYEKL. The CDR3 runs 15 residues. The specimen sequenced was memory CD4+ T cells sorted from blood. Subset defined: CD45RA-negative fraction. V and J are TRBV4-1 and TRBJ1-2, with 7 bases lining up with TRBD1. This clonotype was obtained from a man between 18 and 29 years old in good health. The CDR3 here is CASSPTPGTAYGYTF. In DNA form, the CDR3 reads TGCGCCAGCAGCCCTACTCCCGGGACAGCCTATGGCTACACCTTC.